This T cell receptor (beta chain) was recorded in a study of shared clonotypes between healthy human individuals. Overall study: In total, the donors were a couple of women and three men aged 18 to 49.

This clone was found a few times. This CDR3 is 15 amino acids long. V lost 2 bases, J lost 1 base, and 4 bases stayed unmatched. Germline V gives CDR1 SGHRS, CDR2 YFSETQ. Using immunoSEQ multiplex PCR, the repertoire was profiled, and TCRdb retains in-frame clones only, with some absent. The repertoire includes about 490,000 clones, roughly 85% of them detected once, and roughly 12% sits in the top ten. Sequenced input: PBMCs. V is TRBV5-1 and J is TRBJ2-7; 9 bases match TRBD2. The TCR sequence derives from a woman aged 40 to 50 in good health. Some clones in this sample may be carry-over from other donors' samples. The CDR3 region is CASSFRLAGSYEQYF. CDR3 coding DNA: TGCGCCAGCAGCTTTAGGCTAGCGGGATCCTACGAGCAGTACTTC.